This T cell receptor beta chain was retrieved from a study of T-cell reconstitution after alpha-beta-depleted transplantation in children. This clonotype was counted only a few times. Its antigen is currently unknown. This CDR3 has 17 amino acids. Germline CDR1 reads MNHEY; CDR2 reads SVGEGT. Trimming removed 2 bases from V and 0 bases from J; junction bases left unmatched: 4. As it was prepared, the TCRbeta library received unique molecular identifiers. MiXCR was run by TCRdb on the PCR reads, yielding one entry per CDR3 protein. The sample contains over 90,000 distinct CDR3 sequences, around 6.1% of which appear only once. Broader study findings: Several patients had high TCRbeta diversity at day 60; it came from surviving recipient T cells and thymic progenitors. Two months or so post-transplant, alpha-beta T cells reportedly derived from several hundred expanded graft clones. The authors attributed T-cell counts and diversity one year after transplant mostly to newly produced T cells.

This sequence joins TRBV6-2 or TRBV6-3 and TRBJ2-5; 12 bases agree with TRBD2. The receptor's source is a female patient aged 2-15 years who had a stem cell transplant for Fanconi anemia, so the T cells may come from the graft donor. Material: PBMCs, mostly from graft donor cells, obtained 60 days after TCRalphabeta/CD19-depleted stem cell transplant. The CDR3, as DNA: TGTGCCAGCAGTTACGGTGGACTAGCGGGGAACCAAGAGACCCAGTACTTC. Protein sequence: CASSYGGLAGNQETQYF.